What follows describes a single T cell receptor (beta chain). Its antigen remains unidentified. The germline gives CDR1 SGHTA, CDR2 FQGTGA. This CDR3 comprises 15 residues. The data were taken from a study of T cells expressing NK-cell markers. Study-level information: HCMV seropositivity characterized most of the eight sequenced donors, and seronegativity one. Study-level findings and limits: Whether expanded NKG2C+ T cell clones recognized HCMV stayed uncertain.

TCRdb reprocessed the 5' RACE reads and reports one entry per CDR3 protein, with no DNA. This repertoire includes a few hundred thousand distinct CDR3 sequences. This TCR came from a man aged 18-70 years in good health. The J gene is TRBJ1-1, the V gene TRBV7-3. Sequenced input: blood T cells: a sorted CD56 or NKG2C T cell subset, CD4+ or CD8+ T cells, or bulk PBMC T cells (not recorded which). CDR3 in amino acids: CASSLTIGMDTEAFF.